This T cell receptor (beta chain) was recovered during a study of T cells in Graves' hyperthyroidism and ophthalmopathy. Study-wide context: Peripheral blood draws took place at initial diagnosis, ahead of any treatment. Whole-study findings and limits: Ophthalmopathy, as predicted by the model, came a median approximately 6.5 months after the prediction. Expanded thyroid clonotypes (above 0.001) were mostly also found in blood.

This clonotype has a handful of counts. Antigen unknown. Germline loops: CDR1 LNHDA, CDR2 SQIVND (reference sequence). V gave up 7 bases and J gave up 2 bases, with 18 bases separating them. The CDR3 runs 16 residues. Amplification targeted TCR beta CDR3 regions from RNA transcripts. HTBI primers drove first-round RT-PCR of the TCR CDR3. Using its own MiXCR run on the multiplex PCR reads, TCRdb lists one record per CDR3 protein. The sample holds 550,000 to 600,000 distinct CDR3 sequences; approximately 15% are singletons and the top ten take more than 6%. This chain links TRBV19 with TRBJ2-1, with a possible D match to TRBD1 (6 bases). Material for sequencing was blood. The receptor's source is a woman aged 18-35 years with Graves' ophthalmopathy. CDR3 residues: CASTLRGSNPYNEQFF. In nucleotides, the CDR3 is TGTGCCAGTACCCTGAGGGGGAGTAACCCCTACAATGAGCAGTTCTTC.